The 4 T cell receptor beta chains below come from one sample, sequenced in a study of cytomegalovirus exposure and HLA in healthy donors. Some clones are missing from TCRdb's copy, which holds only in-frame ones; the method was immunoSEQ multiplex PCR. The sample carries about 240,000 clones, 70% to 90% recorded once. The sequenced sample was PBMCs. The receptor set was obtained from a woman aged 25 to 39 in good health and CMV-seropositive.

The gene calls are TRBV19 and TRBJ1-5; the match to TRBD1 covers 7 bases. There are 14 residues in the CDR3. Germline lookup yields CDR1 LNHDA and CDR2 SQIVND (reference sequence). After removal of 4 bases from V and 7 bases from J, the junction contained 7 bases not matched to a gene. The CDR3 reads CASSTTGTHQPQHF. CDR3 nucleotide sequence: TGTGCCAGTAGTACGACAGGGACCCACCAGCCCCAGCATTTT.

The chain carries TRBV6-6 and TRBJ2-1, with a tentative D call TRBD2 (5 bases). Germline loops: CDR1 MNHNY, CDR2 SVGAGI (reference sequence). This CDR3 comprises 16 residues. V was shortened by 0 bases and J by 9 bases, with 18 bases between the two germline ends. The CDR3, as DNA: TGTGCCAGCAGTTACTCGATATCTTCCCTCAGCGGTGAGCAGTTCTTC. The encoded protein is CASSYSISSLSGEQFF.

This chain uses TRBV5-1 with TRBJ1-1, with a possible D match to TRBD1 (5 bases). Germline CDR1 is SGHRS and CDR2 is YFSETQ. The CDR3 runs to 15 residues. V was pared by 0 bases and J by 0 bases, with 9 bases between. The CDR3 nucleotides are TGCGCCAGCAGCTTGGGCGGGGGAATGAACACTGAAGCTTTCTTT. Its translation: CASSLGGGMNTEAFF.

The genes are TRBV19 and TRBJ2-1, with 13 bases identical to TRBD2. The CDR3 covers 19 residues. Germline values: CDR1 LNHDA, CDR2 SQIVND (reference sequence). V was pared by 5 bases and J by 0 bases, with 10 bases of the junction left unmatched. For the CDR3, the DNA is TGTGCCAGTAGTCTCGGGACTAGCGGGACTATCAGCTCCTACAATGAGCAGTTCTTC. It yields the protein CASSLGTSGTISSYNEQFF.